This section outlines one T cell receptor beta chain sequence together with its context. Its antigen remains unknown. The data originate from a study of tumor and adjacent non-tumor tissue in lung cancer. The wider study: Aged roughly 31 to 76 years, patients included 9 to 11 men and roughly five women with stage I to III disease.

Trimming removed 4 bases from V and 10 bases from J; junction bases left unmatched: 14. The CDR3 totals 16 residues. Three rounds of nested PCR, following a modified ARM-PCR protocol, produced the TCRbeta library. TCRdb passed the multiplex PCR reads through MiXCR, listing each CDR3 protein once. Among approximately 53,000 distinct CDR3 sequences listed, about 80% were seen once. Study results and limitations: Shorter survival was associated with higher TCR diversity in tumors.

This sample's RNA came from whole unsorted tissue. The normal lung tissue was taken more than 3 cm from the tumor edge. Sequencing was carried out using distant non-tumor lung tissue. The J gene is TRBJ2-7, the V gene TRBV12-3 or TRBV12-4; 12 bases map to TRBD2. The origin of this receptor is a woman aged 55-75 years with non-small cell lung cancer. The CDR3 spells CASSSRLAGVQYGQYF. For the CDR3, the DNA is TGTGCCAGCAGTTCTAGACTAGCGGGGGTCCAATACGGACAGTACTTC.